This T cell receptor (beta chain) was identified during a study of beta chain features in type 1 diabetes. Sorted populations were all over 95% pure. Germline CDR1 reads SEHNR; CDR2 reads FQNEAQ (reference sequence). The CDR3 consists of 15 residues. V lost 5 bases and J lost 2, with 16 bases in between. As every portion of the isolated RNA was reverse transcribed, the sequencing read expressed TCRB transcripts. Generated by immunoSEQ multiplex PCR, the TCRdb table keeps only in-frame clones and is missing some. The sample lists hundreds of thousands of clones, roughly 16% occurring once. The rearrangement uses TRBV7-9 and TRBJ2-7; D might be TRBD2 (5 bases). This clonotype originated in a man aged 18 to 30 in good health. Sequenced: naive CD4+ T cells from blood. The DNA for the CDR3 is TGTGCCAGCAGCCCAGGTGGAGGCAGTACCTACGAGCAGTACTTC. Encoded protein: CASSPGGGSTYEQYF.